These T cell receptor beta chains were read from a single sample in a study of blood T cell repertoires in COVID-19. Data came from immunoSEQ multiplex PCR; TCRdb stores just in-frame clones and leaves some out. The sample lists 250,000 to 300,000 clones, around 84% occurring once. Sequencing was carried out using PBMCs or T cells enriched from blood (not recorded which). Receptors originate from a man in his thirties or forties with acute COVID-19. CDR3s include the opening cysteine and the closing phenylalanine or tryptophan. A D gene is named only where the DNA matches it firmly. Part of the rows lack a size; the others show once, few, many or a class for expanded clones.

j_call d_call clone_size v_call cdr3_nt cdr3_aa
TRBJ1-2 TRBD1 . TRBV28 TGTGCCAGCAGTTTAGGGACAGCCCTTGGCTACACCTTC CASSLGTALGYTF
TRBJ2-2 TRBD2 . TRBV7-9 TGTGCCAGCAGCCCGTACACCGGGACTAGCGGGGTAGGCACCGGGGAGCTGTTTTTT CASSPYTGTSGVGTGELFF
TRBJ1-2 . . TRBV11-2 TGTGCCACCCCGCAGGCGGGATATGGCTACACCTTC CATPQAGYGYTF
TRBJ1-5 . . TRBV3-1/TRBV3-2 TGTGCCAGCAGCCGGAGTGTGGACAATCAGCCCCAGCATTTT CASSRSVDNQPQHF
TRBJ1-6 . . TRBV7-6 TGTGCCAGCAGCTTCACACAGGGTGGTAATTCACCCCTCCACTTT CASSFTQGGNSPLHF
TRBJ2-3 TRBD1 . TRBV6-4 TGTGCCAGTTCGACAGGGGCGGCAGATACGCAGTATTTT CASSTGAADTQYF
TRBJ2-2 TRBD2 . TRBV7-9 TGTGCCAGCAGCCCAGTAGCGGGCACCACCGGGGAGCTGTTTTTT CASSPVAGTTGELFF
TRBJ1-6 TRBD1 . TRBV2 TGTGCCAGCAGTCCAGGGGGCATCTCCTATAATTCACCCCTCCACTTT CASSPGGISYNSPLHF
TRBJ2-6 TRBD1 . TRBV19 TGTGCCAGTAGTATTTCGGCAGGGGGTGGTGGGGCCAACGTCCTGACTTTC CASSISAGGGGANVLTF
TRBJ1-6 . once TRBV14 TGTGCCAGCAGCCAAGATTTTCGGAATTCACCCCTCCACTTT CASSQDFRNSPLHF
TRBJ1-2 . once TRBV6-1 TGTGCCAGCAGTGTCCTCCAGACAGTAGTCAACTATGGCTACACCTTC CASSVLQTVVNYGYTF
TRBJ1-1 . . TRBV7-2 TGTGCCAGCAGCCTCCGGGACATTGAAGCTTTCTTT CASSLRDIEAFF
TRBJ1-1 . . TRBV7-2 TGTGCCAGCAGCCTCCTCCCGCCCGGGGGGCAGATGAACACTGAAGCTTTCTTT CASSLLPPGGQMNTEAFF
TRBJ1-3 . . TRBV9 TGTGCCAGCAGCGTAGGGCCCCTGGGACAAGACACCATATATTTT CASSVGPLGQDTIYF
TRBJ1-1 TRBD1 . TRBV2 TGTGCCAGCAGTTATCTAGGGACAGAAAACACTGAAGCTTTCTTT CASSYLGTENTEAFF
TRBJ2-1 TRBD2 . TRBV14 TGTGCCAGCAGCCAAAAACCCGGACTAGCGGGGATCCAGAATAAGTTCTTC CASSQKPGLAGIQNKFF
TRBJ1-1 . . TRBV3-1/TRBV3-2 TGTGCCAGCAGCGACACTCCGGGACAATTGGCTTTCTTT CASSDTPGQLAFF
TRBJ1-4 . . TRBV5-1 TGTGCCAGCAGCCCGGGTTCTACAACTAATGAAAAACTGTTTTTT CASSPGSTTNEKLFF
TRBJ2-2 TRBD1 . TRBV9 TGTGCCAGCAGCTTACAGGGGGCTGCCGGGGAGCTGTTTTTT CASSLQGAAGELFF
TRBJ1-2 TRBD1 . TRBV5-1 TGCGCCAGCAGCCTCGACAGGGGATTTCTTGGCTACACCTTC CASSLDRGFLGYTF
TRBJ1-3 . few TRBV19 TGTGCCAGTAGTAATACAGGATTAAGCTCTGGAAACACCATATATTTT CASSNTGLSSGNTIYF
TRBJ1-4 TRBD1 . TRBV3-1/TRBV3-2 TGTGCCAGCAGCCAAGGTATAGGGACAGGAAATGAAAAACTGTTTTTT CASSQGIGTGNEKLFF
TRBJ1-3 . once TRBV28 TGTGCCAGCACACAGGGAGTTGTAAACACCATATATTTT CASTQGVVNTIYF
TRBJ1-2 TRBD1 . TRBV2 TGTGCCAGCTTAAAAGGCCTGACAGGGGCCTATGGCTACACCTTC CASLKGLTGAYGYTF
TRBJ2-3 TRBD2 . TRBV3-1/TRBV3-2 TGTGCCAGCAGCCTGAGGACTAGCGGGAGTAGGACAGATACGCAGTATTTT CASSLRTSGSRTDTQYF
TRBJ1-4 . . TRBV11-2 TGTGCCAGCAGCTGGAGTCGGCAGAGTAATGAAAAACTGTTTTTT CASSWSRQSNEKLFF
TRBJ2-1 . once TRBV27 TGTGCCAGCAGTCCCGGTTCGGCGGGGTATTACAATGAGCAGTTCTTC CASSPGSAGYYNEQFF
TRBJ1-2 . . TRBV6-5 TGTGCCAGCAGTTCGCAGAACTATGGCTACACCTTC CASSSQNYGYTF
TRBJ2-1 TRBD2 . TRBV11-3 TGTGCCAGCAGCTTATCGTCTAGCGGGAGGACCACATACTCCTACAATGAGCAGTTCTTC CASSLSSSGRTTYSYNEQFF
TRBJ1-6 . . TRBV7-3 TGTGCCAGCAGCTTAAGTGTTCGGGGTAGCCTAAGTTCACCCCTCCACTTT CASSLSVRGSLSSPLHF
TRBJ1-1 TRBD1 . TRBV7-8 TGTGCCAGCAGCCTGGGACAGCTCACTGAAGCTTTCTTT CASSLGQLTEAFF
TRBJ1-1 . . TRBV3-1/TRBV3-2 TGTGCCAGCAGCCAAGATCAGGGAGAAGCTTTCTTT CASSQDQGEAFF
TRBJ1-1 TRBD1 few TRBV7-2 TGTGCCAGCAGCTGGGACAGGTATGAAGCTTTCTTT CASSWDRYEAFF
TRBJ2-3 TRBD2 . TRBV14 TGTGCCAGCAGCGAATTCGGGACTAGCGGGAGCACAGATACGCAGTATTTT CASSEFGTSGSTDTQYF
TRBJ1-4 TRBD1 . TRBV6-6 TGTGCCAGCAGTGCCGACAGGGCCACTAATGAAAAACTGTTTTTT CASSADRATNEKLFF
TRBJ2-5 . . TRBV19 TGTGCCAGTAGTATCGGCAGGGCGGAGACCCAGTACTTC CASSIGRAETQYF
TRBJ1-5 . . TRBV11-3 TGTGCCAGCAGCTTAGGTTCAGGGAATCAGCCCCAGCATTTT CASSLGSGNQPQHF
TRBJ1-5 TRBD1 once TRBV24-1 TGTGCCACCAGTGATCCTGGGACAGGGAATCAGCCCCAGCATTTT CATSDPGTGNQPQHF
TRBJ2-1 TRBD2 . TRBV2 TGTGCCAGCAGTGAAGGGACTAGCGGGGGGGCCGACTCCTACAATGAGCAGTTCTTC CASSEGTSGGADSYNEQFF
TRBJ1-2 TRBD1 . TRBV6-1 TGTGCCAGCAGTGAACTATCGGGGGACAGGGACTCCTATGGCTACACCTTC CASSELSGDRDSYGYTF